This paragraph reports one T cell receptor (beta chain). TCRdb keeps only in-frame clones here, not all; method: immunoSEQ multiplex PCR. The table has about 170,000 clones, 84% seen once. CDR1 and CDR2 (germline): SGHNT, YYREEE (reference sequence). The CDR3 loop spans 14 amino acids. The V segment lost 2 bases and the J segment 6 bases; nucleotides outside the gene matches: 8. This entry is derived from a study of blood T cell repertoires in COVID-19. The chain couples TRBV5-4 to TRBJ2-7; 7 bases align to TRBD1. The sequenced material came from peripheral blood. This TCR came from an elderly woman with COVID-19, enrolled during active disease. The chain's CDR3 is CASSLGTDRLEQYF. CDR3 in DNA: TGTGCCAGCAGCTTAGGGACAGATCGCCTCGAGCAGTACTTC.